Listed here are 8 T cell receptor beta chains from one sample, sequenced in a study of T cells in Graves' hyperthyroidism and ophthalmopathy. There were TCR beta CDR3 regions amplified from RNA transcripts. TCR CDR3 underwent first-round RT-PCR with the HTBI primer set. TCRdb reprocessed the multiplex PCR reads with MiXCR, giving one entry per CDR3 protein. The profile shows about half a million distinct CDR3 sequences, roughly 20% of them singletons. Sequenced input: blood. The source of these receptors is a man younger than 35 with Graves' hyperthyroidism.

This clonotype came up a few times. A much larger clone differs from this one at a single base, so this may be a read error. The V gene is TRBV25-1, the J gene TRBJ2-7, with TRBD1 identical over 8 bases. The CDR3 has 14 amino acids. The germline CDR1 and CDR2 sequences are MGHDK and SYGVNS. CDR3 in DNA: TGTGCCAGCAGTGAACGGACAGGGACTTACGAGCGGTACTTC. It is translated as CASSERTGTYERYF.

The chain recombines TRBV15 with TRBJ1-6, with D tentatively TRBD1 (6 bases). Germline CDR1 and CDR2: LNHNV and YYDKDF (reference sequence). The CDR3 runs to 19 residues. Trimming removed 1 base at V and 1 base at J, with 17 bases between. For the CDR3, the DNA is TGTGCCACCAGCAGAGTAGGGGGGGGTCTTGGATCCTATAATTCACCCCTCCACTTT. It specifies CATSRVGGGLGSYNSPLHF.

In its sample, this clonotype was seen many times. The chain carries TRBV19 and TRBJ1-1, with a tentative D call TRBD1 (5 bases). With 6 bases removed from V and 7 bases from J, the gap between germline ends came to 21 bases. This CDR3 region has 15 residues. CDR1 LNHDA and CDR2 SQIVND come from the germline V gene (reference sequence). CDR3 nucleotides: TGTGCCAGTAGCGGGGACCCCACGCGGCCTTATGAAGCTTTCTTT. This gives the protein CASSGDPTRPYEAFF.

The chain has TRBV11-1 and TRBJ2-7; 8 bases align to TRBD1. The CDR3 sequence is 16 residues long. The germline CDR1 and CDR2 sequences are SGHAT and FQDESV (reference sequence). V lost 8 bases, J lost 3 bases, and 15 bases stayed unmatched. As DNA, the CDR3 is TGTGCCAGCCTCCCGGGGAGAACTACAGGGGGCTACGAGCAGTACTTC. Encoded protein: CASLPGRTTGGYEQYF.

This rearrangement joins TRBV28 to TRBJ2-7, with 12 nucleotides matching TRBD2. Germline loops: CDR1 MDHEN, CDR2 SYDVKM. Trimming removed 3 bases from V and 2 bases from J; junction bases left unmatched: 5. The CDR3 is 16 amino acids. The DNA of the CDR3 is TGTGCCAGCAGTTTTGACGGACTAGCGGGAACCTACGAGCAGTACTTC. This encodes CASSFDGLAGTYEQYF.

At least ten counts were recorded for this clonotype. The rearrangement uses TRBV11-1 and TRBJ1-3; tentatively, D is TRBD1 (5 bases). CDR3 length: 17 amino acids. CDR1 SGHAT and CDR2 FQDESV come from the germline V gene (reference sequence). Trimming removed 5 bases from V and 0 bases from J, with 17 bases in between. In DNA, the CDR3 is TGTGCCAGCAGCCTCCCGGGGGACGTCCGCTCTGGAAACACCATATATTTT. The encoded protein is CASSLPGDVRSGNTIYF.

In its sample, this clonotype was seen many times. The chain has TRBV30 and TRBJ2-7; D tentatively fits TRBD1 or TRBD2 (6 bases each). CDR1 is GTSNPN and CDR2 is SVGIG in the germline V gene (reference sequence). Trimming left V 6 bases short and J 1 base short, with 10 bases between. The CDR3 runs to 12 residues. The CDR3: CACQGTSYEQYF. CDR3 bases: TGTGCCTGCCAGGGGACTTCCTACGAGCAGTACTTC.

Of note for this clonotype: A much larger clone lies one base from this, so it may be a read error. The rearrangement links TRBV2 to TRBJ2-7; a weak D match, TRBD1 (7 bases). CDR3 length equals 22 residues. Trimming removed 1 base at V and 5 bases at J, with 36 bases between. Germline-derived CDR1 and CDR2 are SNHLY and FYNNEI. CDR3 DNA: TGTGCCAGCAGTGAAGAGATGACAGGGCCCTGGCTCGTAGGGAGGCCCCTTAACGAGCAGTACGTC. This codes for CASSEEMTGPWLVGRPLNEQYV.